Shown below are 12 T cell receptor beta chains from a single sample sequenced in a study of B cell selection in AIRE deficiency. Regulatory T cells were sorted as CD4+CD25hiCD127low/negative. Libraries were prepared by immunoSEQ multiplex PCR; TCRdb keeps only in-frame clonotypes and omits some of them. Among tens of thousands of clones, roughly 91% were seen once, and the ten largest hold approximately 1.5%. Sequencing used CD4+CD25+ Tregs sorted from PBMCs. Receptor source: a human donor in good health.

This chain uses TRBV5-1 with TRBJ2-3; 12 nucleotides match TRBD2. V dropped 0 bases and J dropped 2; count of bases not matched to a gene: 4. This CDR3 has 17 residues. The germline V gene encodes CDR1 SGHRS and CDR2 YFSETQ. In DNA, the CDR3 is TGCGCCAGCAGCTTGGGCACTAGCGGGGGGCCCACAGATACGCAGTATTTT. As protein: CASSLGTSGGPTDTQYF.

This clone is a singleton in its sample. The V gene is TRBV11-2, the J gene TRBJ1-2; 8 bases map to TRBD1. V lost 9 bases to trimming and J lost 4 bases; unmatched junction nucleotides: 7. The CDR3 contains 13 residues. CDR1 is SGHAT and CDR2 is FQNNGV in the germline V gene. CDR3 nucleotide sequence: TGTGCCAGTCGACAGGGGAGTCTCTATGGCTACACCTTC. Protein product: CASRQGSLYGYTF.

This clone turned up a few times. CDR3 nucleotide sequence: TGTGCCAGCAGCCAATGGGCTAGCGGGGAGGGGGAGCAGTACTTC. Protein sequence: CASSQWASGEGEQYF. This chain joins TRBV4-2 and TRBJ2-7, with 9 bases aligning to TRBD2. Germline CDR1 is LGHNA and CDR2 is YNFKEQ. The CDR3 extends over 15 amino acids. The trim removed 2 bases at V and 7 bases at J, leaving 9 bases unmatched.

The J gene is TRBJ2-2, the V gene TRBV4-2, with a tentative D call TRBD1 (5 bases). The CDR3 has 17 amino acids. Looked up from germline, CDR1 is LGHNA and CDR2 is YNFKEQ. Between the trimmed V and J ends, which lost 0 bases and 0 bases, there was a span of 11 bases. This chain's CDR3 is CASSQDRETANTGELFF. The CDR3 nucleotides are TGTGCCAGCAGCCAAGATCGCGAGACAGCGAACACCGGGGAGCTGTTTTTT.

The V and J genes are TRBV11-3 and TRBJ2-1; D is ambiguous. The CDR3 runs to 13 residues. Deletions cut 0 bases from V and 3 bases from J, with 3 bases between. The germline gives CDR1 SGHNT, CDR2 YENEEA. For the CDR3, the DNA is TGTGCCAGCAGCTTAGAGTACTACAATGAGCAGTTCTTC. It codes for CASSLEYYNEQFF.

The chain's CDR3 is CASSLAGQRYF. The CDR3 coding sequence is TGTGCCAGCAGCCTGGCGGGACAGAGGTATTTT. This chain joins TRBV6-6 and TRBJ1-3; 7 nucleotides agree with TRBD1. The V gene's germline CDR1 is MNHNY and CDR2 SVGAGI (reference sequence). This CDR3 has 11 amino acids. Trimming cost V 6 bases and J 16 bases; bases outside gene matches: 9.

The chain has TRBV19 and TRBJ1-2; D call uncertain. Germline V gene sequence: CDR1 LNHDA, CDR2 SQIVND (reference sequence). V lost 3 bases and J 6 bases, leaving 8 bases between the germline ends. The CDR3 sequence is 12 residues long. CDR3 DNA: TGTGCCAGTAGTATCCCCCCGGATGGCTACACCTTC. This gives the protein CASSIPPDGYTF.

This chain joins TRBV11-2 and TRBJ2-1; no clear D gene. The CDR3 contains 16 residues. CDR1 is SGHAT and CDR2 is FQNNGV in the germline V gene. The V and J ends lost 5 bases and 2 bases respectively, with 16 bases between them. The CDR3 reads CASSPRLVFTYNEQFF. As DNA, the CDR3 is TGTGCCAGCAGCCCCAGGTTAGTTTTCACCTACAATGAGCAGTTCTTC. Supplemented by reference TRBV11-2 and TRBJ2-1, the full variable domain reads EAGVAQSPRYKIIEKRQSVAFWCNPISGHATLYWYQQILGQGPKLLIQFQNNGVVDDSQLPKDRFSAERLKGVDSTLKIQPAKLEDSAVYLCASSPRLVFTYNEQFFGPGTRLTVL.

The V call is TRBV19, the J call TRBJ2-2, with 14 bases matching TRBD2. The CDR3 is 16 amino acids. With V trimmed by 3 bases and J by 6 bases, 3 bases remained unmatched. The germline gives CDR1 LNHDA, CDR2 SQIVND (reference sequence). The CDR3 sequence: CASSIRGLAGAGELFF. In DNA form, the CDR3 reads TGTGCCAGTAGTATTCGGGGACTAGCGGGAGCCGGGGAGCTGTTTTTT.

The chain joins TRBV29-1 to TRBJ1-2, with a weak D call TRBD1 (5 bases). This CDR3 contains 13 residues. Germline assignment: CDR1 SQVTM and CDR2 ANQGSEA. Trimming pared 3 bases from V and 8 bases from J, leaving 16 bases between. The CDR3 nucleotides are TGCAGCGTTGATTTACAGGCCAGCGAGGGCTACACCTTC. Its translation: CSVDLQASEGYTF.

J is TRBJ1-2 and V is TRBV6-6; no clear D gene. This CDR3 region has 13 residues. Per germline, CDR1 MNHNY and CDR2 SVGAGI (reference sequence). Trimming stripped 2 bases from V and 4 bases from J, with 8 bases between. CDR3 nucleotides: TGTGCCAGCAGTTACGGGGTACCCTATGGCTACACCTTC. Translating it yields CASSYGVPYGYTF.

This clone came up a few times. The CDR3 nucleotides are TGTGCCAGCAGCTACCAACGGGGGGAGCAGTACTTC. It codes for CASSYQRGEQYF. The chain combines TRBV7-9 with TRBJ2-7, with D tentatively TRBD2 (6 bases). Germline V gene lookup returns CDR1 SEHNR and CDR2 FQNEAQ (reference sequence). CDR3 length: 12 residues. V lost 4 bases and J 7 bases, leaving 11 bases between the germline ends.